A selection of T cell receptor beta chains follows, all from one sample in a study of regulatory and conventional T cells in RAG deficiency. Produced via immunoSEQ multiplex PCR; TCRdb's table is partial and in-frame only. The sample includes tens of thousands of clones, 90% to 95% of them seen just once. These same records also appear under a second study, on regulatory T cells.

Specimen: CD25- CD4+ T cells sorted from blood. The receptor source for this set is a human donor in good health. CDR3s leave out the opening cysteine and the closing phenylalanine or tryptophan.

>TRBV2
ASSLDTYNEQF
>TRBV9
ASSRWSGELF
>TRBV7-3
ASSSNRDRGFYEQY
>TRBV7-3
ASSLVPGGQFYEQY
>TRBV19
ASSTTARGRGTGELF
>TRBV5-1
ASSSGLAGVNTDTQY
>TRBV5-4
ASSFGETQY
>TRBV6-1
AGERGARDTQY
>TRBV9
ASSVGASGLQQTQY
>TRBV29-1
SAATGGNTEAF